The clone carrying this TCR beta chain was counted once. TCRdb's copy holds only in-frame clones and misses some; the assay was immunoSEQ multiplex PCR. Seen here are some 140,000 clones, roughly 84% observed once, and the top ten hold around 1.4%. The data were obtained in a study of blood T cell repertoires in COVID-19. CDR1 KGHSH and CDR2 LQKENI come from the germline V gene. Germline trimming cut 0 bases from V and 2 bases from J; bases unmatched to any gene: 6. The CDR3 is 16 residues long. Sequences were obtained from peripheral blood. The chain employs TRBV18 and TRBJ2-7; 8 bases match TRBD1. The TCR sequence derives from a man in his 60s with acute or convalescent COVID-19. The chain's CDR3 is CASSPPPGQGPYEQYF. The CDR3 bases are TGTGCCAGCTCACCACCTCCCGGACAGGGCCCCTACGAGCAGTACTTC.